The 3 T cell receptor beta chains below come from one sample, sequenced in a study of shared clonotypes between healthy human individuals (dated by TCRdb to 2019 to 2021). The library was built by means of the immunoSEQ multiplex PCR assay. Imported from immuneACCESS, the table was reduced by TCRdb to in-frame sequences with V and J called. These copies leave out some clones; in studies compared against another copy, an unresolved V gene accounts for under half, and the cause of the remainder is not known. For this sample the table gives roughly 2.2 million clones, of which just under 95% were detected only once. The ten largest make up around 0.35% of the sample. What was sequenced was naive CD4+ T cells from PBMCs. According to the study, the label for this sample's cell subset or site signals: CD45RA+ positively selected. The receptors originated from a man between 18 and 29 years old in good health. Some clones in this sample may be carry-over from other donors' samples.

This chain links TRBV28 with TRBJ2-1; 11 nucleotides align to TRBD2. The CDR3 length is 20 residues. The germline CDR1 and CDR2 sequences are MDHEN and SYDVKM. V dropped 5 bases and J dropped 4; count of bases not matched to a gene: 19. The CDR3 loop is CASSPTSGRGNSHRYNEQFF. The CDR3 DNA follows: TGTGCCAGCAGTCCAACTAGCGGGAGAGGAAACAGCCACCGTTACAATGAGCAGTTCTTC.

The chain joins TRBV28 to TRBJ2-7, with 8 bases lining up with TRBD2. V lost 7 bases, J lost 0 bases, and 8 bases stayed unmatched. This CDR3 comprises 15 residues. Germline CDR1 is MDHEN and CDR2 is SYDVKM. Here the CDR3 DNA reads TGTGCCAGCAACGGGAGCGGGAGCCCCTCCTACGAGCAGTACTTC. It yields the protein CASNGSGSPSYEQYF.

This clone appeared once. V and J are TRBV15 and TRBJ1-5; TRBD1 aligns across 9 bases. There are 14 residues in the CDR3. CDR1 and CDR2 (germline): LNHNV, YYDKDF (reference sequence). V shed 2 bases, J shed 7 bases, and the junction held 3 bases outside the gene matches. CDR3 region: CATSRRDRAQPQHF. DNA of the CDR3: TGTGCCACCAGCAGAAGGGACAGGGCCCAGCCCCAGCATTTT.